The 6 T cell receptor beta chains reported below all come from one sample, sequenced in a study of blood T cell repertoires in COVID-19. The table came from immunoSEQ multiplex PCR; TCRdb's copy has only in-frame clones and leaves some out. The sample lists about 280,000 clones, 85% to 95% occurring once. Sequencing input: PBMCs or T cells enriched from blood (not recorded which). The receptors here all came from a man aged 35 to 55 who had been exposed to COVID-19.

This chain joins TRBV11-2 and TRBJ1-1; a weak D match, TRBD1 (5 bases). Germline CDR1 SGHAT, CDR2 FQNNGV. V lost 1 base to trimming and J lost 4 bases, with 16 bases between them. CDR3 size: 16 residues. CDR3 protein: CASSLGTSRGGTEAFF. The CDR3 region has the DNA TGTGCCAGCAGCTTAGGGACCTCGCGGGGGGGCACTGAAGCTTTCTTT.

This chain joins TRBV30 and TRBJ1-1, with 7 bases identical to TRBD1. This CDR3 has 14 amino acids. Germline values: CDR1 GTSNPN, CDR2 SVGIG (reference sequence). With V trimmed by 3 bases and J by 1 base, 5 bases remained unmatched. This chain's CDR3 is CAWSSGQRNTEAFF. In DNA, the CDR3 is TGTGCCTGGAGCTCGGGACAGCGGAACACTGAAGCTTTCTTT. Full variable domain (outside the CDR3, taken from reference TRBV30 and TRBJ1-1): SQTIHQWPATLVQPVGSPLSLECTVEGTSNPNLYWYRQAAGRGLQLLFYSVGIGQISSEVPQNLSASRPQDRQFILSSKKLLLSDSGFYLCAWSSGQRNTEAFFGQGTRLTVV.

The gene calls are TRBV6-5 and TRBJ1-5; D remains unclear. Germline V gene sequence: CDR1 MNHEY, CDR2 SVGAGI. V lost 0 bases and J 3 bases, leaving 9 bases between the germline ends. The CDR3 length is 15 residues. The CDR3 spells CASSYSGRVNQPQHF. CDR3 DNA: TGTGCCAGCAGTTACTCGGGCAGAGTCAATCAGCCCCAGCATTTT.

CDR3 nucleotides: TGTGCCAGCAGCGCTCGGACTAGCAGCCTGGTCAAAGAGCAGTTCTTC. Protein: CASSARTSSLVKEQFF. The V gene is TRBV7-2, the J gene TRBJ2-1; 8 bases map to TRBD2. The germline V gene encodes CDR1 SGHTA and CDR2 FQGNSA. Trimming took 5 bases from V and 10 from J; bases not matched to a gene: 16. The length of the CDR3 is 16 residues.

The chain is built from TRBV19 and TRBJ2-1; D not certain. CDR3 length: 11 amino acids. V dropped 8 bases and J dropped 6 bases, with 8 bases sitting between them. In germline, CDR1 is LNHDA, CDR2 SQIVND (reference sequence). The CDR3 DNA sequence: TGTGCCAGTCGGTCTGCCAATGAGCAGTTCTTC. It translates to CASRSANEQFF.

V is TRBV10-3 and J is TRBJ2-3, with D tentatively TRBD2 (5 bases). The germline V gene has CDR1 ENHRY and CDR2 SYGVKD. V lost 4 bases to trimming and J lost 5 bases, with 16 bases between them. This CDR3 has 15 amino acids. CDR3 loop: CAISGPTSGKDTQYF. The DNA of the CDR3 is TGTGCCATCAGTGGCCCCACCTCGGGGAAAGATACGCAGTATTTT.